These 27 T cell receptor beta chains originate from one sample sequenced in a study of blood T cell repertoires in COVID-19. Clones were read by immunoSEQ multiplex PCR, and TCRdb kept only the in-frame ones, dropping some. The sample comprises 55,000 to 75,000 clones, approximately 89% of which are singletons, and around 9.1% rests with the top ten. Sequenced material: peripheral blood. The receptors stem from a human donor in a cohort sampled during active COVID-19.

The J gene is TRBJ2-7, the V gene TRBV3-1 (or the pseudogene TRBV3-2); tentatively, D is TRBD2 (6 bases). The CDR3 consists of 13 residues. Germline CDR1 reads LGHDT; CDR2 reads YNNKEL (reference sequence). The germline V and J ends were trimmed by 8 bases and 2 bases, with 13 bases remaining between them. The CDR3 loop is CASARGSPYEQYF. CDR3 sequence (DNA): TGTGCCAGCGCTCGGGGGTCCCCCTACGAGCAGTACTTC.

The V gene is TRBV30, the J gene TRBJ2-7; 12 bases map to TRBD2. V lost 3 bases, J lost 2 bases, and 17 bases stayed unmatched. The CDR3 length is 19 residues. Germline values: CDR1 GTSNPN, CDR2 SVGIG (reference sequence). CDR3: CAWRPRLAGAPKRPYEQYF. The DNA for the CDR3 is TGTGCCTGGAGACCTAGACTAGCGGGGGCCCCAAAGCGACCCTACGAGCAGTACTTC.

This chain uses TRBV6-2 or TRBV6-3 with TRBJ1-1; no clear D. The CDR3 is made up of 13 amino acids. Per germline, CDR1 MNHEY and CDR2 SVGEGT. Trimming shortened V by 6 bases and J by 0 bases, and 8 bases separated the two germline ends. The CDR3 region has the DNA TGTGCCAGCAGCCGGAGGATGAACACTGAAGCTTTCTTT. It encodes CASSRRMNTEAFF.

The J gene is TRBJ2-7, the V gene TRBV4-1, with a tentative D call TRBD2 (6 bases). V was cut by 0 bases and J by 5 bases, with 26 bases left in between. The CDR3 is 19 amino acids. From germline, CDR1 is MGHRA and CDR2 YSYEKL. Here the CDR3 reads CASSQDPPSGGMPRDEQYF. In DNA, the CDR3 is TGCGCCAGCAGCCAAGACCCTCCCTCCGGAGGGATGCCCAGAGACGAGCAGTACTTC.

The gene calls are TRBV28 and TRBJ1-1, with D possibly matching TRBD1 (6 bases). V lost 5 bases, J lost 5 bases, and 18 bases lay in between. The CDR3 runs 15 residues. Germline loops: CDR1 MDHEN, CDR2 SYDVKM. CDR3: CASSAPWGGQTEAFF. The CDR3, as DNA: TGTGCCAGCAGTGCTCCCTGGGGGGGGCAAACTGAAGCTTTCTTT.

In regard to this clone: The sample carries other DNA sequences with the same CDR3. This chain links TRBV15 with TRBJ1-5; the D gene is possibly TRBD1 (5 bases). Germline V lookup: CDR1 LNHNV, CDR2 YYDKDF (reference sequence). The CDR3 consists of 15 residues. V was trimmed by 0 bases and J by 1 base, leaving 7 bases between them. The CDR3 sequence: CATSRDRGSNQPQHF. DNA for the CDR3: TGTGCCACCAGCAGAGATCGGGGGAGCAATCAGCCCCAGCATTTT.

The chain carries TRBV13 and TRBJ1-1; D not resolved. The CDR3 extends over 12 amino acids. Trimming cost V 1 base and J 7 bases, with 7 bases left between them. Germline V gives CDR1 PRHDT, CDR2 FYEKMQ (reference sequence). The CDR3 region is CASSLASIEAFF. The DNA of the CDR3 is TGTGCCAGCAGCTTAGCCAGTATTGAAGCTTTCTTT.

This rearrangement joins TRBV11-2 to TRBJ1-1; TRBD1 is a possible D gene (5 bases). Germline CDR1 and CDR2: SGHAT and FQNNGV. V was shortened by 0 bases and J by 7 bases, with 18 bases between the two germline ends. CDR3 length equals 16 residues. CDR3 coding DNA: TGTGCCAGCAGCTTAGAACGGGGGTCCCCGAAAGGTGAAGCTTTCTTT. Translation: CASSLERGSPKGEAFF.

The CDR3, as DNA: TGCGCCAGCAGCCAAGGGCCGGGGTACGAGCAGTACTTC. This translates into CASSQGPGYEQYF. This chain joins TRBV4-3 and TRBJ2-7; TRBD2 is a possible D gene (5 bases). The CDR3 covers 13 residues. The V and J ends lost 1 base and 4 bases respectively, with 8 bases between them. CDR1 and CDR2 from the germline V gene are LGHNA and YSLEER.

The chain couples TRBV3-1 (or the pseudogene TRBV3-2) to TRBJ1-5, with 9 bases identical to TRBD1. This CDR3 comprises 16 residues. Germline V lookup: CDR1 LGHDT, CDR2 YNNKEL (reference sequence). V lost 11 bases to trimming and J lost 0 bases; unmatched junction nucleotides: 11. CDR3: CADKDRGEDSNQPQHF. As DNA, the CDR3 is TGTGCCGACAAGGACAGGGGCGAGGATAGCAATCAGCCCCAGCATTTT.

This chain uses TRBV6-5 with TRBJ1-1, with D tentatively TRBD1 (5 bases). Trimming shortened V by 2 bases and J by 1 base, and 11 bases separated the two germline ends. This CDR3 is built from 15 residues. Germline CDR1 MNHEY, CDR2 SVGAGI. The CDR3 is CASSYKSGGNTEAFF. In DNA, the CDR3 is TGTGCCAGCAGTTACAAATCGGGGGGGAACACTGAAGCTTTCTTT.

The V call is TRBV11-2, the J call TRBJ1-2; 7 bases align to TRBD1. The V gene end was trimmed by 5 bases and the J gene end by 0 bases; junction bases not matched to a gene: 15. The CDR3 loop spans 18 amino acids. Germline loops: CDR1 SGHAT, CDR2 FQNNGV. The CDR3 region is CASSPFLRDRASNYGYTF. CDR3 sequence (DNA): TGTGCCAGCAGCCCATTCTTGCGAGACAGGGCCTCTAACTATGGCTACACCTTC.

V gene TRBV3-1 (or the pseudogene TRBV3-2) combines with J gene TRBJ2-7, with TRBD1 matching 9 bases. Germline V gene sequence: CDR1 LGHDT, CDR2 YNNKEL (reference sequence). J gave up 0 bases and V 4 bases, and 7 bases lay outside the gene matches. This CDR3 comprises 16 residues. In DNA, the CDR3 is TGTGCCAGCAGCCGAATTCGACAGGGGGACTCCTACGAGCAGTACTTC. Translated, it gives CASSRIRQGDSYEQYF.

This chain uses TRBV2 with TRBJ1-2; the match to TRBD1 covers 7 bases. V lost 7 bases and J lost 0; bases outside the gene matches: 8. The CDR3 loop spans 15 amino acids. CDR1 and CDR2 (germline): SNHLY, FYNNEI. CDR3 amino acids: CASKEQGPANYGYTF. CDR3 nucleotide sequence: TGTGCCAGCAAGGAACAGGGGCCGGCTAACTATGGCTACACCTTC.

This clone was counted once. Written as DNA, the CDR3 is TGCGCCAGCAGCTTGGTACCCGGGACATTGGACGAGCAGTACTTC. Amino acids: CASSLVPGTLDEQYF. V usage is TRBV5-1 and J usage is TRBJ2-7; weak D call: TRBD1 (6 bases). In germline, CDR1 is SGHRS, CDR2 YFSETQ. V lost 0 bases, J lost 5 bases, and 15 bases lay in between. The CDR3 has 15 residues.

V is TRBV27 and J is TRBJ1-6, with 11 bases aligning to TRBD1. The V segment lost 3 bases and the J segment 1 base; nucleotides outside the gene matches: 17. Germline assignment: CDR1 MNHEY and CDR2 SMNVEV (reference sequence). The CDR3 totals 22 residues. The CDR3 region is CASSLRTAWTGGVKSYNSPLHF. The CDR3 nucleotides are TGTGCCAGCAGTTTGCGAACCGCCTGGACAGGGGGCGTAAAGTCCTATAATTCACCCCTCCACTTT.

The chain combines TRBV30 with TRBJ1-2; TRBD1 is a possible D gene (5 bases). Germline CDR1 is GTSNPN and CDR2 is SVGIG (reference sequence). Between the trimmed V and J ends, which lost 4 bases and 6 bases, there was a span of 21 bases. CDR3 length equals 15 residues. The CDR3: CAWTLGTSTFNGYTF. In nucleotides, the CDR3 is TGTGCCTGGACCCTCGGGACTTCTACTTTTAATGGCTACACCTTC.

The rearrangement joins TRBV9 to TRBJ1-2, with D perhaps TRBD1 (5 bases). The CDR3 consists of 13 residues. Deletions cut 4 bases from V and 2 bases from J, with 9 bases between. Per the germline V gene, CDR1 is SGDLS and CDR2 is YYNGEE. This CDR3 reads CASSLDTNYGYTF. The DNA of the CDR3 is TGTGCCAGCAGCCTGGACACCAACTATGGCTACACCTTC.

The chain recombines TRBV25-1 with TRBJ1-2; TRBD1 matches 7 bases. The trim removed 1 base at V and 6 bases at J, leaving 5 bases unmatched. This CDR3 region has 14 residues. Germline V lookup: CDR1 MGHDK, CDR2 SYGVNS. The CDR3 protein is CASSESGQLDGYTF. CDR3 nucleotide sequence: TGTGCCAGCAGTGAATCGGGACAGCTGGATGGCTACACCTTC.

The chain couples TRBV9 to TRBJ2-7; tentatively, D is TRBD2 (6 bases). The CDR3 is 15 residues long. With 0 bases removed from V and 3 bases from J, the gap between germline ends came to 13 bases. Germline V gives CDR1 SGDLS, CDR2 YYNGEE. This chain's CDR3 is CASSVDGGRGYEQYF. The CDR3 DNA reads TGTGCCAGCAGCGTAGACGGGGGAAGGGGCTACGAGCAGTACTTC. The full variable domain, rest sourced from reference TRBV9 and TRBJ2-7, is DSGVTQTPKHLITATGQRVTLRCSPRSGDLSVYWYQQSLDQGLQFLIQYYNGEERAKGNILERFSAQQFPDLHSELNLSSLELGDSALYFCASSVDGGRGYEQYFGPGTRLTVT.

The chain uses TRBV25-1 and TRBJ1-2; TRBD1 is a possible D gene (5 bases). This CDR3 has 13 residues. Germline lookup yields CDR1 MGHDK and CDR2 SYGVNS. V dropped 4 bases and J dropped 4 bases, with 10 bases sitting between them. The CDR3 DNA reads TGTGCCAGCAGTGCCAGGGAACCCTATGGCTACACCTTC. Translation: CASSAREPYGYTF.

The chain recombines TRBV27 with TRBJ2-1; TRBD1 is a possible D gene (5 bases). The V end was cut by 1 base, the J end by 7 bases, with 20 bases between. In germline, CDR1 is MNHEY, CDR2 SMNVEV (reference sequence). The CDR3 spans 17 residues. This chain's CDR3 is CASSLWGQTIVNNEQFF. The CDR3 nucleotides read TGTGCCAGCAGTTTATGGGGCCAAACTATTGTTAATAATGAGCAGTTCTTC.

The V gene is TRBV2, the J gene TRBJ1-1; 8 bases fit TRBD1. The CDR3 covers 14 residues. From germline, CDR1 is SNHLY and CDR2 FYNNEI. The J segment lost 5 bases and the V segment lost 4 bases, leaving 6 bases of the junction unmatched. The CDR3 loop reads CASSGYRGGTEAFF. Written as DNA, the CDR3 is TGTGCCAGCAGTGGCTACAGGGGGGGGACTGAAGCTTTCTTT.

The V call is TRBV2, the J call TRBJ2-1; perhaps TRBD2 as D (5 bases). The CDR3 runs 16 residues. Germline V gives CDR1 SNHLY, CDR2 FYNNEI. Trimming took 6 bases from V and 8 from J, leaving 23 bases between them. Written as DNA, the CDR3 is TGTGCCAGCAGGATCGCACTAGGGCCGAAGTGGGATGAGCAGTTCTTC. It is translated as CASRIALGPKWDEQFF.

The chain joins TRBV7-2 to TRBJ1-2, with 11 bases that match TRBD1. V shed 5 bases, J shed 5 bases, and the junction held 4 bases outside the gene matches. Germline lookup yields CDR1 SGHTA and CDR2 FQGNSA. The CDR3 contains 14 residues. CDR3 sequence: CASSRTGGGYGYTF. In DNA, the CDR3 is TGTGCCAGCAGCCGGACAGGGGGCGGATATGGCTACACCTTC. Variable domain in full (rest from reference TRBV7-2 and TRBJ1-2): GAGVSQSPSNKVTEKGKDVELRCDPISGHTALYWYRQSLGQGLEFLIYFQGNSAPDKSGLPSDRFSAERTGGSVSTLTIQRTQQEDSAVYLCASSRTGGGYGYTFGSGTRLTVV.

The rearrangement uses TRBV7-2 and TRBJ2-3, with TRBD2 matching 12 bases. CDR1 and CDR2 (germline): SGHTA, FQGNSA. CDR3 size: 16 residues. Trimming cost V 4 bases and J 3 bases; bases outside gene matches: 5. This CDR3 is CASSSGLAGGTDTQYF. The CDR3 region has the DNA TGTGCCAGCAGCTCGGGACTAGCGGGTGGAACAGATACGCAGTATTTT.

The V gene is TRBV18, the J gene TRBJ2-7; 10 bases are a match to TRBD1. V was clipped by 7 bases and J by 3 bases; unmatched bases: 3. The CDR3 extends over 13 amino acids. Germline CDR1 and CDR2: KGHSH and LQKENI. DNA of the CDR3: TGTGCCAGCTTGGGGACAGGGGACTACGAGCAGTACTTC. It translates to CASLGTGDYEQYF.